The entry below describes one TCR beta chain. Antigen: not known. An end of the junction does not agree with germline; a read error may underlie this. A second PCR, run for roughly 7 to 12 cycles, used a sample-barcoded 5' primer plus a J-beta primer mix. Each CDR3 protein gets one entry after TCRdb re-called the 5' RACE reads with MiXCR. The repertoire holds about 1 million distinct CDR3 sequences, with 35% to 55% as singletons. These data originate in a study of blood T cells in healthy people across ages. Study-wide findings and caveats: Estimates of total diversity, which came from one million sequenced T cells, were considered to be underestimates.

Per germline, CDR1 SGHTS and CDR2 YDEGEE. This CDR3 spans 14 amino acids. The specimen was blood. This chain joins TRBV5-8 and TRBJ1-5; tentative D call: TRBD1 (5 bases). This TCR derives from a woman aged 55-70 years in good health. CDR3 sequence (DNA): TGTGGCAGCAGCTTGGGACTACCTAATCAGCCCCAGCATTTT. Translated, it gives CGSSLGLPNQPQHF.